This T cell receptor (beta chain) was captured in a study of blood T cell repertoires in COVID-19. At the level of the study: Acute-phase and convalescent COVID-19 samples originated in the United States, Italy and Spain. PBMCs, B-cell-depleted T cells, or T cells provided the cDNA or gDNA that made up the material.

This clone appeared once. Authors' processing steps: Nucleated cell number was recorded as an estimate derived from reference gene primer amplification. Profiled with immunoSEQ multiplex PCR; TCRdb holds only in-frame clones, not every one. D and trimming come from the DNA, and the V and J calls and clone size come from that table. The data show around 160,000 clones, approximately 80% seen once. V was clipped by 0 bases and J by 11 bases, with 13 bases between them. The CDR3 is 13 amino acids. Germline V gene data show CDR1 as MGHRA and CDR2 as YSYEKL. What was sequenced was peripheral blood. This clonotype originated in a man in his fifties or sixties with active or convalescent COVID-19. This chain connects TRBV4-1 to TRBJ1-2, with D tentatively TRBD1 (5 bases). The CDR3 coding sequence is TGCGCCAGCAGCCAAGATGCAGGGCGTGGGTACACCTTC. The encoded protein is CASSQDAGRGYTF.